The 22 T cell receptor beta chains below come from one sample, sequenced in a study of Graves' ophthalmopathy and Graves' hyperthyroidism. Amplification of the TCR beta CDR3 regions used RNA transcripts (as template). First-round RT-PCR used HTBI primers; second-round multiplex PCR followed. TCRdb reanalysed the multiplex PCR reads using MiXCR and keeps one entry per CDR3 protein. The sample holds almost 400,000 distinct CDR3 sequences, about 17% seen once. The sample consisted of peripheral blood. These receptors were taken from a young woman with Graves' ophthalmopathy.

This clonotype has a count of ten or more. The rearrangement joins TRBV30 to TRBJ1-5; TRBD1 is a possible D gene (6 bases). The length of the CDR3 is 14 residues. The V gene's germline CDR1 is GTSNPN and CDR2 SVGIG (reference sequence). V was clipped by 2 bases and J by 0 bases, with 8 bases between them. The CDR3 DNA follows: TGTGCCTGGAGTTGGGGGGCTAGCAATCAGCCCCAGCATTTT. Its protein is CAWSWGASNQPQHF.

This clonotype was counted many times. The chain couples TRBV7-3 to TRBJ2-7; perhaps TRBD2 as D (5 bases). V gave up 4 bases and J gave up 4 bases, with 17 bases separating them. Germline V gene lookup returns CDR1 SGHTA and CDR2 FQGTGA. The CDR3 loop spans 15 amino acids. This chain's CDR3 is CASSSREGSQYEQYF. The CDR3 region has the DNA TGTGCCAGCAGCTCCCGAGAGGGCTCGCAATACGAGCAGTACTTC.

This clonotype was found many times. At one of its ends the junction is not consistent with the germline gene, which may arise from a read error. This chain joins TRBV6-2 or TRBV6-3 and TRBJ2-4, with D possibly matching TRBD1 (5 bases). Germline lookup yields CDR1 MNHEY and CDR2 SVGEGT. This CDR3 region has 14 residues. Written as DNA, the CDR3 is TGTGCCAGCAGTTGGGGTCGACAAGGGGTCGCTGAGGTCTTC. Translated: CASSWGRQGVAEVF.

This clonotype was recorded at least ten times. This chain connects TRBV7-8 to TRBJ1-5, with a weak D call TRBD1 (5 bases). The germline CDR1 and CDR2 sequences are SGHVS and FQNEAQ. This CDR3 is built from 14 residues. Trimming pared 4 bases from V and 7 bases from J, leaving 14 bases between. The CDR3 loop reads CASSWTGSGQPQHF. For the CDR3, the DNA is TGTGCCAGCAGCTGGACTGGGTCAGGGCAGCCCCAGCATTTT.

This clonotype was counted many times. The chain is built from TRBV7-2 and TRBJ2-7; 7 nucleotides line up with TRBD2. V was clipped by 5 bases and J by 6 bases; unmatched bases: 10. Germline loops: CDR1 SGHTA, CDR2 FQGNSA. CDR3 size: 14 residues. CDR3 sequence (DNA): TGTGCCAGCAGCCCAAGCGGGACTAAAAGCGAGCAGTACTTC. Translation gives CASSPSGTKSEQYF.

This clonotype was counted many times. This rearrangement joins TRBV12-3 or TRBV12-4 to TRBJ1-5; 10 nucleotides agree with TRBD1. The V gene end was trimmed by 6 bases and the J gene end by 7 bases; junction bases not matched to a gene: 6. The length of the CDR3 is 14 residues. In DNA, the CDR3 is TGTGCCAGCAGGGACAGGGGGTCTCTACAGCCCCAGCATTTT. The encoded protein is CASRDRGSLQPQHF.

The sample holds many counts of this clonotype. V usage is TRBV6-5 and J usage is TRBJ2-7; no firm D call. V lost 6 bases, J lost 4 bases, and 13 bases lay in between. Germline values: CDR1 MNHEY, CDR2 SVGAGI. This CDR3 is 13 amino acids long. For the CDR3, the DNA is TGTGCCAGCAGCAGTTATGCTGGTTACGAGCAGTACTTC. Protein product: CASSSYAGYEQYF.

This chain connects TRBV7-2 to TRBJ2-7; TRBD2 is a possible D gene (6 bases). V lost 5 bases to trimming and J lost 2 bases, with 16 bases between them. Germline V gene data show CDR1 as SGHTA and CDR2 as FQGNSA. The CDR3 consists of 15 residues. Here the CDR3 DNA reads TGTGCCAGCAGCCCGGGAGTTGGGGGAGCCTACGAGCAGTACTTC. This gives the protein CASSPGVGGAYEQYF.

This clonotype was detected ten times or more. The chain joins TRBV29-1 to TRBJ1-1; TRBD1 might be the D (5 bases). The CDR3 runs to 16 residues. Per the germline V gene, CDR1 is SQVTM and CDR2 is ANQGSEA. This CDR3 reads CITCRGEGCGNTEAFF. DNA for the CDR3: TGCATCACTTGTAGGGGTGAGGGATGTGGTAACACTGAAGCTTTCTTT.

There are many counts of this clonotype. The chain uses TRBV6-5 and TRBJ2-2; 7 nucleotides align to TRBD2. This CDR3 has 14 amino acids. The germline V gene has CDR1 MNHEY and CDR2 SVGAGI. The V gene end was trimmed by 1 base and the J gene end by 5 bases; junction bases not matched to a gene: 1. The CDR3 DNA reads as TGTGCCAGCAGTTACTTTAGCGGGACCGGGGAGCTGTTTTTT. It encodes CASSYFSGTGELFF.

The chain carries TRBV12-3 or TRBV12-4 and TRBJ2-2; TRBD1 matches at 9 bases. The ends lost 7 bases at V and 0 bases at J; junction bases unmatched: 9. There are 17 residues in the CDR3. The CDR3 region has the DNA TGTGCCAGCACCCCCTATGGGACAGGGACGAACACCGGGGAGCTGTTTTTT. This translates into CASTPYGTGTNTGELFF.

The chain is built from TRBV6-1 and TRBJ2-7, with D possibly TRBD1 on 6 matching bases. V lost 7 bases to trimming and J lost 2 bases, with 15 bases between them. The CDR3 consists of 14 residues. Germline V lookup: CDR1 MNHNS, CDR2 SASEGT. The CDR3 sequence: CASIPRDTAYEQYF. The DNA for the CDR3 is TGTGCCAGCATACCCCGGGACACAGCCTACGAGCAGTACTTC.

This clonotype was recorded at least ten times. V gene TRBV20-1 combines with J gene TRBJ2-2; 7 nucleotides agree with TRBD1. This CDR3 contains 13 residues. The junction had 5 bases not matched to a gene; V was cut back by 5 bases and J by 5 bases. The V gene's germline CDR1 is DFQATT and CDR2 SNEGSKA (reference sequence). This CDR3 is CSASQGSTGELFF. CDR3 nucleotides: TGCAGTGCTTCACAGGGGAGTACCGGGGAGCTGTTTTTT.

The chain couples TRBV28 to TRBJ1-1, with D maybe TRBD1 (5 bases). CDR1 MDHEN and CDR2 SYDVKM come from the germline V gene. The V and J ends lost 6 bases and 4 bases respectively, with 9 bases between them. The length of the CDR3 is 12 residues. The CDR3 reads CASRGGLTEAFF. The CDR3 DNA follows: TGTGCCAGCAGGGGGGGACTCACTGAAGCTTTCTTT.

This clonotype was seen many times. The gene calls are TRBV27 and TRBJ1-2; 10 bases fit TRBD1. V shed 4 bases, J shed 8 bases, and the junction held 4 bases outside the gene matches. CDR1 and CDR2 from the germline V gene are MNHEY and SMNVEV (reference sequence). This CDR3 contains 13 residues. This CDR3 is CASSYDRGLGYTF. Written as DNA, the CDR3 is TGTGCCAGCAGTTACGACAGGGGGCTAGGCTACACCTTC.

CDR3 in DNA: TGTGCCATCAGTGGGACAGGGAGTTGGTACGAGCAGTACTTC. Encoded protein: CAISGTGSWYEQYF. The rearrangement links TRBV10-3 to TRBJ2-7, with 8 bases identical to TRBD1. This CDR3 has 14 amino acids. The germline CDR1 and CDR2 sequences are ENHRY and SYGVKD. J lost 4 bases, V lost 4 bases, and 6 bases had no gene match.

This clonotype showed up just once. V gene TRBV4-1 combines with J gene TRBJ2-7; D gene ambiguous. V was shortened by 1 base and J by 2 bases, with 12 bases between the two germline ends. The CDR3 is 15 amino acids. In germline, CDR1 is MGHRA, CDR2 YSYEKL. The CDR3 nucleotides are TGCGCCAGCAGCCAAGTTCCAGAAGCCACCTACGAGCAGTACTTC. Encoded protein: CASSQVPEATYEQYF.

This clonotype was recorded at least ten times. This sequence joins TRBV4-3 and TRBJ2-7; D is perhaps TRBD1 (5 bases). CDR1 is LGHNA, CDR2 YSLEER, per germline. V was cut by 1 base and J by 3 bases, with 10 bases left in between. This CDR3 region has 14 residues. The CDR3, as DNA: TGCGCCAGCAGCCAAGCCGACAGCCTCTACGAGCAGTACTTC. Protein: CASSQADSLYEQYF.

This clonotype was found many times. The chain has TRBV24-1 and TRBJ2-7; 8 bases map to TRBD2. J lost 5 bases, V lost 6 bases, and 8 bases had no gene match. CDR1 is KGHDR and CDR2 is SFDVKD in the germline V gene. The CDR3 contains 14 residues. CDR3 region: CATSPTSGRDEQYF. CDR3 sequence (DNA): TGTGCCACCAGTCCTACTAGCGGACGAGACGAGCAGTACTTC.

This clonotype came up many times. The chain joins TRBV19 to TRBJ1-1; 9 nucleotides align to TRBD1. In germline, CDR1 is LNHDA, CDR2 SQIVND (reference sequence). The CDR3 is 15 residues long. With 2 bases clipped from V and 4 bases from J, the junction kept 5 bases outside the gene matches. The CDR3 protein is CASSILSTGGTEAFF. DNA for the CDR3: TGTGCCAGTAGTATACTCTCGACAGGGGGCACTGAAGCTTTCTTT.

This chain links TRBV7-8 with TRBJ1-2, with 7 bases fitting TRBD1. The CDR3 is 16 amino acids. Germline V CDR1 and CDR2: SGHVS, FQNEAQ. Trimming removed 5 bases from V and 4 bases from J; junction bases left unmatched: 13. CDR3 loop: CASSPVQAGGFYGYTF. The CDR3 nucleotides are TGTGCCAGCAGCCCCGTCCAGGCAGGGGGATTCTATGGCTACACCTTC. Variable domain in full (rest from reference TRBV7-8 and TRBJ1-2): GAGVSQSPRYKVAKRGQDVALRCDPISGHVSLFWYQQALGQGPEFLTYFQNEAQLDKSGLPSDRFFAERPEGSVSTLKIQRTQQEDSAVYLCASSPVQAGGFYGYTFGSGTRLTVV.

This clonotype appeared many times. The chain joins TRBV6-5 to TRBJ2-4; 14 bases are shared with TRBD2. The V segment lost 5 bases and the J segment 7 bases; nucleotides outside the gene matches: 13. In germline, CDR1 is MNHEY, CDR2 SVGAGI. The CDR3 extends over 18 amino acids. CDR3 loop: CASSNTQPRTSGRNIQYF. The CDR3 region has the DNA TGTGCCAGCAGTAACACACAACCACGGACTAGCGGGAGGAACATTCAGTACTTC.